The next 12 T cell receptor beta chains were all read from a single sample in a study of T cells of healthy individuals (dated by TCRdb to between 2018 and 2020). Library prep was done by 5' RACE. Sequencing was performed on an Illumina MiSeq. TCRdb reprocessing: public reads trimmed at Q25 with fastp, clones called with MiXCR, in-frame beta chains kept. Rows with a matching CDR3 protein are joined into one entry that keeps the most common DNA and genes. The sample table lists some 85,000 distinct CDR3 sequences, about 4.8% of them with a count of one. The top ten clonotypes cover 7.5% to 8% of the sample. All receptors derive from a female donor in good health.

This clonotype occurred many times. V usage is TRBV30 and J usage is TRBJ2-4; D is possibly TRBD2 (7 bases). The CDR3 consists of 14 residues. The germline V gene has CDR1 GTSNPN and CDR2 SVGIG (reference sequence). CDR3: CAFNRVEGGDIQYF. The CDR3 bases are TGTGCTTTTAACAGGGTAGAGGGGGGGGACATTCAGTACTTC.

This clonotype was observed a handful of times. The chain employs TRBV6-5 and TRBJ1-5, with 8 nucleotides matching TRBD1. Germline V gives CDR1 MNHEY, CDR2 SVGAGI. V was pared by 10 bases and J by 4 bases, with 9 bases of the junction left unmatched. CDR3 size: 14 residues. The CDR3 spells CATKPGTGNQPQHF. DNA of the CDR3: TGTGCCACTAAACCCGGGACAGGAAATCAGCCCCAGCATTTT.

This clonotype came up many times. The chain couples TRBV20-1 to TRBJ2-3; 8 bases match TRBD1. Germline values: CDR1 DFQATT, CDR2 SNEGSKA (reference sequence). Trimming removed 1 base from V and 5 bases from J; junction bases left unmatched: 11. The CDR3 loop spans 16 amino acids. The CDR3 loop reads CSARGVDRGSGDTQYF. The CDR3 DNA is TGCAGTGCTAGAGGTGTCGACAGGGGATCTGGAGATACGCAGTATTTT.

This sequence joins TRBV5-5 and TRBJ2-6; 12 positions agree with TRBD2. This CDR3 has 16 amino acids. Germline CDR1 reads SGHKS; CDR2 reads YYEKEE (reference sequence). The V gene end was trimmed by 6 bases and the J gene end by 3 bases; junction bases not matched to a gene: 4. The CDR3 reads CASKTSGSGGANVLTF. For the CDR3, the DNA is TGTGCCAGCAAGACTAGCGGGAGTGGTGGGGCCAACGTCCTGACTTTC.

This clonotype was counted a few times. The CDR3 reads CASSPQSGLAGFNEQFF. The CDR3 nucleotides read TGTGCCAGCAGTCCCCAGTCCGGACTAGCCGGTTTCAATGAGCAGTTCTTC. This chain joins TRBV6-2 or TRBV6-3 and TRBJ2-1, with 8 positions matching TRBD2. The CDR3 sequence is 17 residues long. Losses at the gene ends were 5 bases for V and 6 bases for J; bases not matched to a gene: 15. Germline assignment: CDR1 MNHEY and CDR2 SVGEGT.

The gene calls are TRBV7-9 and TRBJ1-1; D remains unclear. Germline V gene sequence: CDR1 SEHNR, CDR2 FQNEAQ (reference sequence). The CDR3 totals 15 residues. Trimming pared 1 base from V and 4 bases from J, leaving 13 bases between. The CDR3 region is CASSLVSLIGTEAFF. The CDR3 region has the DNA TGTGCCAGCAGCTTAGTATCCCTTATAGGCACTGAAGCTTTCTTT.

This clonotype appeared many times. The rearrangement joins TRBV5-1 to TRBJ2-2; weak D call: TRBD2 (5 bases). From germline, CDR1 is SGHRS and CDR2 YFSETQ. The CDR3 is 13 amino acids. The germline V and J ends were trimmed by 2 bases and 7 bases, with 9 bases remaining between them. CDR3 region: CASSFSEGGELFF. The DNA of the CDR3 is TGCGCCAGCAGCTTTTCAGAGGGCGGGGAGCTGTTTTTT.

This clonotype was seen ten or more times. The V call is TRBV3-1, the J call TRBJ2-6; D possibly corresponds to TRBD2 (6 bases). The germline CDR1 and CDR2 sequences are LGHDT and YNNKEL (reference sequence). The CDR3 runs to 18 residues. Trimming pared 1 base from V and 3 bases from J, leaving 16 bases between. CDR3 amino acids: CASSQVRGRMNGANVLTF. In DNA form, the CDR3 reads TGTGCCAGCAGCCAAGTACGGGGGAGAATGAATGGGGCCAACGTCCTGACTTTC.

The J gene is TRBJ2-5, the V gene TRBV6-2 or TRBV6-3; the match to TRBD2 covers 13 bases. CDR1 is MNHEY, CDR2 SVGEGT, per germline. Losses at the gene ends were 6 bases for V and 2 bases for J; bases not matched to a gene: 3. The CDR3 is 15 residues long. The CDR3 loop reads CASRQTSGRQETQYF. The CDR3 DNA follows: TGTGCCAGCAGACAGACTAGCGGGAGGCAAGAGACCCAGTACTTC.

This clonotype was recorded at least ten times. V gene TRBV20-1 combines with J gene TRBJ1-5; D gene ambiguous. The V and J ends lost 3 bases and 5 bases respectively, with 11 bases between them. Germline lookup yields CDR1 DFQATT and CDR2 SNEGSKA (reference sequence). CDR3 length: 13 residues. CDR3 region: CSASRSDYQPQHF. CDR3 DNA sequence: TGCAGTGCTAGTAGAAGCGACTATCAGCCCCAGCATTTT.

In this sample, this clonotype turned up a few times. This rearrangement joins TRBV27 to TRBJ1-2; D perhaps matches TRBD1 (5 bases). CDR3 length equals 13 residues. Germline V gene sequence: CDR1 MNHEY, CDR2 SMNVEV (reference sequence). V dropped 3 bases and J dropped 8 bases, with 13 bases sitting between them. CDR3 sequence: CASSFIGGSGYTF. In nucleotides, the CDR3 is TGTGCCAGCAGTTTTATCGGGGGATCGGGCTACACCTTC.

This clonotype has a count of ten or more. The chain uses TRBV20-1 and TRBJ2-5; D gene ambiguous. V lost 0 bases, J lost 1 base, and 12 bases lay in between. Germline CDR1 and CDR2: DFQATT and SNEGSKA (reference sequence). The length of the CDR3 is 15 residues. CDR3 loop: CSARDPGIPQETQYF. In DNA, the CDR3 is TGCAGTGCTAGAGATCCGGGCATCCCCCAAGAGACCCAGTACTTC.